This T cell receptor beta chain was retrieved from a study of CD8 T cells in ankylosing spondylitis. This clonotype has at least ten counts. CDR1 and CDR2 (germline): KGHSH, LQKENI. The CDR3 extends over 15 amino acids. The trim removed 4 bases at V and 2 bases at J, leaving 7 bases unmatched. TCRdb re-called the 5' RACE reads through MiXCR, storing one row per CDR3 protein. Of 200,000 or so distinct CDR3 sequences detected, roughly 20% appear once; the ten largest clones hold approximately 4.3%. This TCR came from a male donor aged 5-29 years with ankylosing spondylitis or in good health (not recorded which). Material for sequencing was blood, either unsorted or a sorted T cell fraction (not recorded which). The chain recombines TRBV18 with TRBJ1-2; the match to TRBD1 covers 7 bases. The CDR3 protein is CASSLQGETNYGYTF. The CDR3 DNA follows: TGTGCCAGCTCACTGCAGGGGGAGACCAACTATGGCTACACCTTC.